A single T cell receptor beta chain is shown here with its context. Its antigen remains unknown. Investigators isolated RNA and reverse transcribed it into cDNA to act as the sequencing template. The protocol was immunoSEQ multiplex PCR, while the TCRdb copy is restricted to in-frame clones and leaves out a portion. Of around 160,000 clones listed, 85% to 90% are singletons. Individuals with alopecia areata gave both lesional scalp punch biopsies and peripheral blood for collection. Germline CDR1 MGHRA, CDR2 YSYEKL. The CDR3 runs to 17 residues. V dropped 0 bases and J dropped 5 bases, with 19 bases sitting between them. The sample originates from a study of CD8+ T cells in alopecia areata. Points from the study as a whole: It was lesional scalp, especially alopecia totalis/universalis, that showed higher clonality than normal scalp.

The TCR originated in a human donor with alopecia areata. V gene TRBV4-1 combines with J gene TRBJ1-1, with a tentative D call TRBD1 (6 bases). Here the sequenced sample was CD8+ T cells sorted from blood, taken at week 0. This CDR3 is CASSQEPQQGNPTEAFF. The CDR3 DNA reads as TGCGCCAGCAGCCAAGAACCCCAACAGGGAAACCCAACTGAAGCTTTCTTT.